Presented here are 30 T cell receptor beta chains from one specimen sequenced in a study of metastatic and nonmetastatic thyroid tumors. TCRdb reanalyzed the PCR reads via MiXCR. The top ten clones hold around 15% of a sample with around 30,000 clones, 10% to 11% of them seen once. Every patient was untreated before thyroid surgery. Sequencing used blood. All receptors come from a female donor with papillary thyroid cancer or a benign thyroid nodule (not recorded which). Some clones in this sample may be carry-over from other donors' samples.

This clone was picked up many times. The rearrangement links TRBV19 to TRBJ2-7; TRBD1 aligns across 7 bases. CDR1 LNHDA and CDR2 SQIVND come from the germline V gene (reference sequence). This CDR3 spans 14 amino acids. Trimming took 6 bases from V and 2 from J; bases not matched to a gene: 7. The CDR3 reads CASSTGVSTYEQYF. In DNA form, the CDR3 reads TGTGCCAGTAGCACAGGGGTCTCGACCTACGAGCAGTACTTC.

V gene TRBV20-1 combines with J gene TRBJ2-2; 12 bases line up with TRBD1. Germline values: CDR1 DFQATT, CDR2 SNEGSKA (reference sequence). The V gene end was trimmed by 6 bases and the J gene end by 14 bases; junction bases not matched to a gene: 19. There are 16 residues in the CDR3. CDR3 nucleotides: TGCAGTGCGGATCCGGGACAGGGGGCTCACACCGGGTATCTGTTTTTT. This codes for CSADPGQGAHTGYLFF.

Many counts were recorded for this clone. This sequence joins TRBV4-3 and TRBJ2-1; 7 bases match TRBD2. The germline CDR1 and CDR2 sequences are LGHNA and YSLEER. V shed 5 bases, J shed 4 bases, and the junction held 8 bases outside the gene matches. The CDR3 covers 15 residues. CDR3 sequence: CASSIAGTHYNEQFF. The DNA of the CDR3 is TGCGCCAGCAGCATAGCGGGCACACATTACAATGAGCAGTTCTTC.

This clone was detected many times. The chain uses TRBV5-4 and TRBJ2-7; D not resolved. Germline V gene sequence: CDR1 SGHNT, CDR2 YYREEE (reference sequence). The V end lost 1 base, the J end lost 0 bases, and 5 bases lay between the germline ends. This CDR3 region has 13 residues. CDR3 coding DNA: TGTGCCAGCAGCTTGCCGGCCTCCTACGAGCAGTACTTC. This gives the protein CASSLPASYEQYF.

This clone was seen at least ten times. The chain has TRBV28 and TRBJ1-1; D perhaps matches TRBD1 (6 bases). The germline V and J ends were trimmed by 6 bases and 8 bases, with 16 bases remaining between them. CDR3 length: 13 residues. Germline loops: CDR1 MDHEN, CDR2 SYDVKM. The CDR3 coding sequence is TGTGCCAGCAGGGGGGCGGACAGCTCAGAAGCTTTCTTT. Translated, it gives CASRGADSSEAFF.

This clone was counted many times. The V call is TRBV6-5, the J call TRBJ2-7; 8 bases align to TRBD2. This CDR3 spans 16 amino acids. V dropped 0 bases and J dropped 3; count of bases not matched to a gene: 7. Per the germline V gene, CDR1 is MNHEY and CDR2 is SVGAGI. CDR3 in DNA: TGTGCCAGCAGTTACTCGTCTGGGACTAGGGACTACGAGCAGTACTTC. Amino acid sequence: CASSYSSGTRDYEQYF.

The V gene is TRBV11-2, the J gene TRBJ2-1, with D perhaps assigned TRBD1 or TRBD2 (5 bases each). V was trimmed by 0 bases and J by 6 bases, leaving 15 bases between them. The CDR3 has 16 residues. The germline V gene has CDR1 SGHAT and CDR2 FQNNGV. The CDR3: CASSLDPHSGGNEQFF. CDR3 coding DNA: TGTGCCAGCAGCTTAGATCCGCACAGTGGGGGCAATGAGCAGTTCTTC.

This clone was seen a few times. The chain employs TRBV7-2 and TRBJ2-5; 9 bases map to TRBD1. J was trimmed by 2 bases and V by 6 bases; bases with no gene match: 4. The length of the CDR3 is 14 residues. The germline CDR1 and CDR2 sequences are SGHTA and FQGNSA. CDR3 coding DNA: TGTGCCAGCAGACCAGGGACAGGGCAAGAGACCCAGTACTTC. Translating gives CASRPGTGQETQYF.

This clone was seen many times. CDR3 DNA sequence: TGTGCCAGCAGTGAAGCGCTTCTGGGTTGGACTAGTCGTGTCGAGCAGTACTTC. Translation: CASSEALLGWTSRVEQYF. This sequence joins TRBV2 and TRBJ2-7; 7 bases align to TRBD2. The junction had 17 bases not matched to a gene; V was cut back by 0 bases and J by 6 bases. The CDR3 length is 18 residues. Germline V lookup: CDR1 SNHLY, CDR2 FYNNEI.

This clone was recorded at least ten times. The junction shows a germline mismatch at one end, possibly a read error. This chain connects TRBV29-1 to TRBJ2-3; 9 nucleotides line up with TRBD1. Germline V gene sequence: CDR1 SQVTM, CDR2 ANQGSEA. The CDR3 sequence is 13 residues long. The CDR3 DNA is TGCAGCGGGGAACAGGGGGCTACAGGTACGCAGTATTTT. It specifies CSGEQGATGTQYF.

This CDR3 reads CASSSLRGTGNYGYTF. The CDR3 DNA reads TGTGCCAGCAGCTCACTCAGGGGGACGGGGAATTATGGCTACACCTTC. This chain uses TRBV11-2 with TRBJ1-2, with 7 bases aligning to TRBD1. The germline gives CDR1 SGHAT, CDR2 FQNNGV. The length of the CDR3 is 16 residues. V was clipped by 4 bases and J by 5 bases; unmatched bases: 13.

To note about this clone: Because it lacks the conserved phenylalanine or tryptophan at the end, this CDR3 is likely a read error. The CDR3 is CASSAGTATNEKLFC. The CDR3 region has the DNA TGTGCCAGCTCTGCCGGGACAGCAACTAATGAAAAACTGTTTTGT. This chain connects TRBV2 to TRBJ1-4; TRBD1 matches 7 bases. Germline V CDR1 and CDR2: SNHLY, FYNNEI. This CDR3 is 15 amino acids long. Trimming removed 8 bases from V and 0 bases from J; junction bases left unmatched: 6.

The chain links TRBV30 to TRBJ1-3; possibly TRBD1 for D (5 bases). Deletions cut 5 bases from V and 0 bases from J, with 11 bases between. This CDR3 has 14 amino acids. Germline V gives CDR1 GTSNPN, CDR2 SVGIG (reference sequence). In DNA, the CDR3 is TGTGCCTGGGTAGGACACAGCTCTGGAAACACCATATATTTT. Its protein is CAWVGHSSGNTIYF.

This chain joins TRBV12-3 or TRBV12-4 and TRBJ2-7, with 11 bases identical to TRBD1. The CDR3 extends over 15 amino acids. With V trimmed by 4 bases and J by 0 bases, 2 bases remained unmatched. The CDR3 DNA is TGTGCCAGCAGTTCCGGGACAGGGGGCTCCTACGAGCAGTACTTC. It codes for CASSSGTGGSYEQYF.

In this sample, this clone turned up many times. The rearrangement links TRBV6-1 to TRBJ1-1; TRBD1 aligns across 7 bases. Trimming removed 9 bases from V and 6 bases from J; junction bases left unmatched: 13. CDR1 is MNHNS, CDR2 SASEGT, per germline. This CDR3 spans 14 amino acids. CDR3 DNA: TGTGCCAGTACGGGACAGCGAGCTTTTGCTGAAGCTTTCTTT. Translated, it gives CASTGQRAFAEAFF.

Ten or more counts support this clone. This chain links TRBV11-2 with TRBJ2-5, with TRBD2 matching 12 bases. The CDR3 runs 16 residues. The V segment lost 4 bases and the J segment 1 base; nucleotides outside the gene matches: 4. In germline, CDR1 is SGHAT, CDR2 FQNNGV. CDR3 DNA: TGTGCCAGCAGCTCGATACTAGCGGGAGGCCAAGAGACCCAGTACTTC. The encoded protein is CASSSILAGGQETQYF. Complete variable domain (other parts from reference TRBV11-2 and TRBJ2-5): EAGVAQSPRYKIIEKRQSVAFWCNPISGHATLYWYQQILGQGPKLLIQFQNNGVVDDSQLPKDRFSAERLKGVDSTLKIQPAKLEDSAVYLCASSSILAGGQETQYFGPGTRLLVL.

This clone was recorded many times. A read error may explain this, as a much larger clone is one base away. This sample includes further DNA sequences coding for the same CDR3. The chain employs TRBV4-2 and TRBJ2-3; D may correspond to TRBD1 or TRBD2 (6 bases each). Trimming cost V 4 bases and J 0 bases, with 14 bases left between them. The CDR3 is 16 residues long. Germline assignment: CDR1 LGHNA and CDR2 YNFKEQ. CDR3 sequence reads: CASSRTTGTSTDTQYF. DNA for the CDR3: TGTGCCAGCAGCCGAACCACAGGGACTAGCACAGATACGCAGTATTTT.

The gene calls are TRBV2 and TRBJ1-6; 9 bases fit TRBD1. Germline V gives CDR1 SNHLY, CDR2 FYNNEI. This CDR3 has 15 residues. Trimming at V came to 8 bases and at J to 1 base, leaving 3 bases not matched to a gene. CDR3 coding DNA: TGTGCCAGCGCACAGGGGGCTTCCTATAATTCACCCCTCCACTTT. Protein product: CASAQGASYNSPLHF.

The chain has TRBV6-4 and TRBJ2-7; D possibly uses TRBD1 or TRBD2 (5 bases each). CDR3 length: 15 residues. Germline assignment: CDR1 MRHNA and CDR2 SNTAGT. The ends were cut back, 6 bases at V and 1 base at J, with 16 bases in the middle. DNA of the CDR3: TGTGCCAGCAGACTACGGGGAAAGGGGTCCTACGAGCAGTACTTC. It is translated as CASRLRGKGSYEQYF.

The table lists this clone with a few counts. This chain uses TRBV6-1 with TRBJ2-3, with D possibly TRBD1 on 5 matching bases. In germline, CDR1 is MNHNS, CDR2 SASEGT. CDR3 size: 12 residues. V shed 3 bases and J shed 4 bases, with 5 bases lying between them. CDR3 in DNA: TGTGCCAGCAGTGACAGGGCAGATACGCAGTATTTT. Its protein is CASSDRADTQYF.

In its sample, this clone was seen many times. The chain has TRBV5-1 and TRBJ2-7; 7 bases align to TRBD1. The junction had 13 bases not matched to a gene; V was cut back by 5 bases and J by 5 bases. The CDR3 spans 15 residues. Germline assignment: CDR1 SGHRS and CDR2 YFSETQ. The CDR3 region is CASSFVGGSGHEQYF. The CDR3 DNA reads TGCGCCAGCAGTTTTGTAGGGGGCTCAGGCCACGAGCAGTACTTC.

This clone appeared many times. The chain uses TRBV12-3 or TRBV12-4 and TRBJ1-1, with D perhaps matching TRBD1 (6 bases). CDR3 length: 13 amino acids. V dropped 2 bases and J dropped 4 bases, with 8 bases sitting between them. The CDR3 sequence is CASSLRGGTEAFF. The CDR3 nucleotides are TGTGCCAGCAGTTTAAGGGGGGGCACTGAAGCTTTCTTT.

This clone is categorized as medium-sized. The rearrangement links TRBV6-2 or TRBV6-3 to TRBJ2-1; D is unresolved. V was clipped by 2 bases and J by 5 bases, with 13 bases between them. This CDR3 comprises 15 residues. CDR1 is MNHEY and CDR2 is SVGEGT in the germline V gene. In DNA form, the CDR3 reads TGTGCCAGCAGTTACGGGCTACCGCTCGACAATGAGCAGTTCTTC. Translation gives CASSYGLPLDNEQFF.

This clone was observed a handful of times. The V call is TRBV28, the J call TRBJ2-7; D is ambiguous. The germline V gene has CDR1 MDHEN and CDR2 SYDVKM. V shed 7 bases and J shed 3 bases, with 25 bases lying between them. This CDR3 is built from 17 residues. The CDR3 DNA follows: TGTGCCAGCAATAGTCAAGTGACTTCCCCCTCTATCTACGAGCAGTACTTC. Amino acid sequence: CASNSQVTSPSIYEQYF.

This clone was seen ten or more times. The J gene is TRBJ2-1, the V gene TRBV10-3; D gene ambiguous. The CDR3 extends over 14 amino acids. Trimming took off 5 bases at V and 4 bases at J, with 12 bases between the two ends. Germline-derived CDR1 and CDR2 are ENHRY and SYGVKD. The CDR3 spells CAISYSAIYNEQFF. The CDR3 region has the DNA TGTGCCATCAGTTACTCAGCGATATACAATGAGCAGTTCTTC.

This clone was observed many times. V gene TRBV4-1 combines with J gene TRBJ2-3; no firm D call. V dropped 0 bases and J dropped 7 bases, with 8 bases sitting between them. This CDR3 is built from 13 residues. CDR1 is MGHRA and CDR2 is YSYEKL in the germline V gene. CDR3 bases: TGCGCCAGCAGCCAAGATGTAGGAAATACGCAGTATTTT. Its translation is CASSQDVGNTQYF.

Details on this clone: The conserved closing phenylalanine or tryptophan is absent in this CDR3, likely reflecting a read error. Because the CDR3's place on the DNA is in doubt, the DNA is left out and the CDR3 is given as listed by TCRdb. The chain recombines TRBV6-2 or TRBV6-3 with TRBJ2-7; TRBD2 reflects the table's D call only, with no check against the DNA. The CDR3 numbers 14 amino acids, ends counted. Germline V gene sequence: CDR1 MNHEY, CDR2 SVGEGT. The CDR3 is CASSYSASTGPFNL.

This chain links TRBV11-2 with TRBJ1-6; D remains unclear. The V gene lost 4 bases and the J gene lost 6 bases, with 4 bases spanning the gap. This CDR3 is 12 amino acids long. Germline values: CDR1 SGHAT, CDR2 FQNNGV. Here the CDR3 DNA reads TGTGCCAGCAGCTCCCCTAATTCACCCCTCCACTTT. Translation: CASSSPNSPLHF.

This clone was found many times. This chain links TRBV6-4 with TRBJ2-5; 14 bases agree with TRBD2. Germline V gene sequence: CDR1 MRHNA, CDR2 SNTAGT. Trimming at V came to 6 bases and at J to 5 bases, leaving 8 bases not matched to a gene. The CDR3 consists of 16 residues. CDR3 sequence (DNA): TGTGCCAGCAGCAAGACTAGCGGGAGGGGCGGGGAGACCCAGTACTTC. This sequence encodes CASSKTSGRGGETQYF.

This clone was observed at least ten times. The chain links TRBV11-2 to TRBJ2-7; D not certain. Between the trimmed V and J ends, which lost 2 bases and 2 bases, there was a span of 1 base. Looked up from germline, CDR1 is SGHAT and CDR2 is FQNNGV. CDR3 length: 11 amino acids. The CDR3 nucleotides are TGTGCCAGCAGCTTAACCTACGAGCAGTACTTC. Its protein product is CASSLTYEQYF.